This T cell receptor (beta chain) was sequenced during a study of shared clonotypes between healthy human individuals. General study results and limits: Across subsets, estimated richness was generally greater for naive than for memory populations.

Each subset's genomic DNA was split evenly across several immunoSEQ plates. Measured with immunoSEQ multiplex PCR; TCRdb has only the in-frame clones, and not every one. The repertoire holds about 1.1 million clones, roughly 80% seen once, with 0.85% to 1% in the top ten. Donors were healthy HIV-negative adults without recent acute infections or vaccinations. With V trimmed by 4 bases and J by 0 bases, 5 bases remained unmatched. The CDR3 runs to 18 residues. CDR1 is LNHNV, CDR2 YYDKDF, per germline (reference sequence). Concerning this clone: Its antigen remains unknown.

This TCR came from a young man in good health. Some clones in this sample may be carry-over from other donors' samples. The gene calls are TRBV15 and TRBJ2-1; 14 bases fit TRBD2. The source material was memory CD4+ T cells from PBMCs. Noted subset: CD45RA-negative fraction. The CDR3 nucleotides read TGTGCCACCAGCACGGGACTAGCGGGAGAATTCTCCTACAATGAGCAGTTCTTC. It is translated as CATSTGLAGEFSYNEQFF.